Following are 8 T cell receptor beta chains from one sample sequenced in a study of human T cells and chemical hapten exposure. TCRdb processed the RACE reads anew with MiXCR; each CDR3 protein has one entry. Of tens of thousands of distinct CDR3 sequences detected, about 9.3% appear once; the ten largest clones hold approximately 12%. Stated time point: patch test 1, 2 weeks after DPC sensitization. Indicated treatment: therapeutic diphenylcyclopropenone sensitization with weekly scalp DPC. The sequences come from whole blood, collected in connection with sensitization to the hapten diphenylcyclopropenone (DPC). These receptors were taken from a woman in her thirties or forties with alopecia areata. Some clones in this sample may be carry-over from other donors' samples.

The chain carries TRBV7-6 and TRBJ2-1; D might be TRBD1 (5 bases). Trimming took 5 bases from V and 0 from J, leaving 11 bases between them. Germline assignment: CDR1 SGHVS and CDR2 FNYEAQ. The CDR3 extends over 15 amino acids. The CDR3: CASSPGADSYNEQFF. The CDR3 DNA is TGTGCCAGCAGCCCTGGGGCAGACTCCTACAATGAGCAGTTCTTC.

This clonotype was observed a few times. The rearrangement links TRBV29-1 to TRBJ2-3, with unresolved D. The CDR3 is made up of 10 amino acids. Per germline, CDR1 SQVTM and CDR2 ANQGSEA. V was pared by 4 bases and J by 4 bases, with 3 bases between. CDR3 sequence (DNA): TGCAGCGTTGCTGCAGATACGCAGTATTTT. Translation: CSVAADTQYF.

There are a few counts of this clonotype. The CDR3 sequence: CASSLALGSGYEQYF. The CDR3 bases are TGCGCCAGCAGCTTGGCTCTAGGCTCAGGCTACGAGCAGTACTTC. The V gene is TRBV5-1, the J gene TRBJ2-7, with D hard to call. Germline V gene data show CDR1 as SGHRS and CDR2 as YFSETQ. V lost 0 bases, J lost 3 bases, and 13 bases lay in between. CDR3 size: 15 residues.

The table lists this clonotype with a count of one. The chain has TRBV12-3 or TRBV12-4 and TRBJ2-7; D is possibly TRBD1 (5 bases). With 8 bases removed from V and 2 bases from J, the gap between germline ends came to 16 bases. The CDR3 covers 14 residues. The CDR3 here is CASGYGRDPYEQYF. For the CDR3, the DNA is TGTGCCAGCGGATACGGCAGGGATCCCTACGAGCAGTACTTC.

The chain joins TRBV7-3 to TRBJ2-1; 7 bases match TRBD2. After removal of 5 bases from V and 7 bases from J, the junction contained 5 bases not matched to a gene. Per germline, CDR1 SGHTA and CDR2 FQGTGA. The CDR3 contains 13 residues. The CDR3 DNA is TGTGCCAGCAGCCGGACTAGTTCGAATGAGCAGTTCTTC. It codes for CASSRTSSNEQFF.

The chain recombines TRBV30 with TRBJ1-6; tentative D call: TRBD1 (5 bases). The ends were cut back, 3 bases at V and 9 bases at J, with 15 bases in the middle. The CDR3 has 14 residues. The germline CDR1 and CDR2 sequences are GTSNPN and SVGIG (reference sequence). The chain's CDR3 is CAWSQGEIGSPLHF. The CDR3 DNA reads TGTGCCTGGAGCCAAGGGGAAATCGGTTCACCCCTCCACTTT.

This clonotype was seen repeatedly, ten times or more. The rearrangement links TRBV6-2 or TRBV6-3 to TRBJ2-3; the D gene is possibly TRBD2 (7 bases). Germline lookup yields CDR1 MNHEY and CDR2 SVGEGT. The CDR3 totals 15 residues. Trimming stripped 2 bases from V and 4 bases from J, with 13 bases between. In DNA, the CDR3 is TGTGCCAGCAGTTACGAGGGGGGGCCGTCAGATACGCAGTATTTT. It yields the protein CASSYEGGPSDTQYF.

This clonotype was detected only a few times. J is TRBJ1-6 and V is TRBV7-2; TRBD1 aligns across 8 bases. The junction had 6 bases not matched to a gene; V was cut back by 2 bases and J by 9 bases. The CDR3 loop spans 15 amino acids. Per the germline V gene, CDR1 is SGHTA and CDR2 is FQGNSA. The chain's CDR3 is CASSLLGQVVSPLHF. The DNA of the CDR3 is TGTGCCAGCAGCTTATTGGGACAGGTGGTTTCACCCCTCCACTTT.